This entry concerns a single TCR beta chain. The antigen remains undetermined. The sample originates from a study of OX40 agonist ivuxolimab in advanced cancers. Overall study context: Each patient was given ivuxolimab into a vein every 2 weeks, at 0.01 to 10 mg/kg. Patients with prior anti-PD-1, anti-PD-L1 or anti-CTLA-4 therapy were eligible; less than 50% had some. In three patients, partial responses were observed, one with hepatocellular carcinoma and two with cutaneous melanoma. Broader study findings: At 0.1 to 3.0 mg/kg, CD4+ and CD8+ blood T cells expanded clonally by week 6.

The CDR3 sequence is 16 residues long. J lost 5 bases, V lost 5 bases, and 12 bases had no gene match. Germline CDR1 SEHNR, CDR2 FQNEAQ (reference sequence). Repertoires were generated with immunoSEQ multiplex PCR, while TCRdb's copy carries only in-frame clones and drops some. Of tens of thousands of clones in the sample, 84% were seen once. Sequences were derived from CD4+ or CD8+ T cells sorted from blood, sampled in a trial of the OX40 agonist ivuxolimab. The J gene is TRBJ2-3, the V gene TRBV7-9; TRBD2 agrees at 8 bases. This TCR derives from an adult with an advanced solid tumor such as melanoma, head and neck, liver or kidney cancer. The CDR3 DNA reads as TGTGCCAGCAGCCCCTGGACGGCGGGAGGAGTAGATACGCAGTATTTT. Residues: CASSPWTAGGVDTQYF. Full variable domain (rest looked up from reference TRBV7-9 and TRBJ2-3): DTGVSQNPRHKITKRGQNVTFRCDPISEHNRLYWYRQTLGQGPEFLTYFQNEAQLEKSRLLSDRFSAERPKGSFSTLEIQRTEQGDSAMYLCASSPWTAGGVDTQYFGPGTRLTVL.